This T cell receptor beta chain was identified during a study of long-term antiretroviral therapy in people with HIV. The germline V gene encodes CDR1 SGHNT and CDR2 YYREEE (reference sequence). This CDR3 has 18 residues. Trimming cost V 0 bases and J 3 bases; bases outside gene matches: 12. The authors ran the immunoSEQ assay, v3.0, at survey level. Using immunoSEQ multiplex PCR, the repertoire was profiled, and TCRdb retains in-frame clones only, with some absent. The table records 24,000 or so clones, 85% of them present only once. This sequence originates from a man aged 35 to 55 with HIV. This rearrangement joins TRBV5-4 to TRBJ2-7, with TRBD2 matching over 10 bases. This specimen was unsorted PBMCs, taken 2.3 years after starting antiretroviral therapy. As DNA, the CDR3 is TGTGCCAGCAGCTTGGGGTCAGCGGGAGGGGCGCCCTTCTACGAGCAGTACTTC. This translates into CASSLGSAGGAPFYEQYF.